This T cell receptor (beta chain) is from a study of CD8 T cells in Susac syndrome. Whole-study results and caveats: As the study acknowledged, the number of individuals in its TCR sequencing and HLA analysis was relatively small.

On this clonotype itself: Its antigen is not known.

The CDR3 runs 13 residues. The V end was cut by 2 bases, the J end by 3 bases, with 8 bases between. The germline V gene encodes CDR1 SGDLS and CDR2 YYNGEE. With random hexamers, about 0.5 to 1 ug RNA was reverse transcribed. Across 54 Vbeta and 13 Jbeta, TCR beta CDR3 was amplified with immunoSEQ multiplex PCR. TCRdb recomputed calls from the immunoSEQ multiplex PCR reads with MiXCR, one row per CDR3 protein. In the table there are 250,000 to 300,000 distinct CDR3 sequences, about 91% of which are singletons. This clonotype was obtained from a human donor with multiple sclerosis. The specimen was CD8+ T cells from PBMCs. The chain couples TRBV9 to TRBJ1-1, with D uncertain. The CDR3 loop is CASSVEGYTEAFF. DNA of the CDR3: TGTGCCAGCAGCGTCGAGGGTTACACTGAAGCTTTCTTT.